The text below deals with one T cell receptor beta chain. Its antigen is not known. The CDR3 has 19 amino acids. Trimming removed 0 bases from V and 0 bases from J, with 18 bases in between. Per germline, CDR1 LGHNA and CDR2 YNFKEQ. The sample originates from a study of T cell repertoires in cytomegalovirus infection. Study overall: Through public TCR beta signatures, both CMV infection and matching HLA type were indicated. Study-wide findings and caveats: Identification of carriers of CMV plus the relevant HLA was achieved through cumulative public TCR beta family frequency.

TCRdb reprocessed the reads via MiXCR and lists one record per CDR3 protein. Of roughly 220,000 distinct CDR3 sequences detected, approximately 38% appear once; the ten largest clones hold 59%. The origin of this receptor is a human donor in good health (CMV status not recorded). Some clones in this sample may be carry-over from other donors' samples. Sequenced material: CD8+ T cells from cultured PBMCs, taken from culture after CMV antigen stimulation. The genes are TRBV4-2 and TRBJ1-3, with no clear D. The CDR3 DNA reads as TGTGCCAGCAGCCAAGATAGCCAGGTTTTTAAGGGCTCTGGAAACACCATATATTTT. Translating gives CASSQDSQVFKGSGNTIYF.